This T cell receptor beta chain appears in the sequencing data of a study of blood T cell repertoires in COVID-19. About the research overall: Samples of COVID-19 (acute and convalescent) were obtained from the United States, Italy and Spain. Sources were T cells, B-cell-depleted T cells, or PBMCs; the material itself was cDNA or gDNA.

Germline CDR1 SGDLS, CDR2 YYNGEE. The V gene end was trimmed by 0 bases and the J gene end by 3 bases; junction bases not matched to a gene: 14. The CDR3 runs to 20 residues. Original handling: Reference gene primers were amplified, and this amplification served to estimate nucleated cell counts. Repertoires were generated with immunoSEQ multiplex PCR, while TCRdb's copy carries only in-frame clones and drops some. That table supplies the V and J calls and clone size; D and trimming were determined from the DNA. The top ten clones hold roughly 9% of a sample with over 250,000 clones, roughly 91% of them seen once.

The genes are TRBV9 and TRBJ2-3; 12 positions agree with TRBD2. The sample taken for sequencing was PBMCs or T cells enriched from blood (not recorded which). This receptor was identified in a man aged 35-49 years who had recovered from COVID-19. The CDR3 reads CASSVDSASGGAWVTDTQYF. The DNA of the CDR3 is TGTGCCAGCAGCGTAGATTCGGCTAGCGGGGGGGCTTGGGTTACAGATACGCAGTATTTT.